This T cell receptor beta chain was obtained from a study of human thymus T cells. Study-wide findings and caveats: Highly overlapping thymic repertoires among unrelated individuals were reported in related research. Thymic and blood repertoires seemed to favor certain V and J genes.

Resections that were taken during corrective heart surgery supplied the thymus tissue. Each of the donors was a healthy Finnish infant who was undergoing open corrective cardiac surgery for congenital heart defects. Notes on this clone: The antigen is unknown.

CDR3 size: 19 residues. Germline-derived CDR1 and CDR2 are MNHNS and SASEGT. V shed 2 bases, J shed 0 bases, and the junction held 6 bases outside the gene matches. Sequencing used immunoSEQ multiplex PCR; TCRdb keeps in-frame clones, though not all of them. The table includes roughly 77,000 clones, 85% to 95% detected once. The V call is TRBV6-1, the J call TRBJ2-6; 11 positions match TRBD1. This TCR was sampled from a girl under two years old with a congenital heart defect but otherwise immunologically healthy. Sequences were obtained from thymus tissue. The CDR3 coding sequence is TGTGCCAGCAGTGAAAGCCCAGGGACAGGGGGCTCTGGGGCCAACGTCCTGACTTTC. Its translation is CASSESPGTGGSGANVLTF.